This is a list of T cell receptor beta chains from one sample in a study of cytomegalovirus exposure and HLA in healthy donors. TCRdb's copy holds only in-frame clones and misses some; the assay was immunoSEQ multiplex PCR. The sample contains roughly 55,000 clones, about 67% of which appear only once. The sequenced sample was PBMCs. Receptor source: a man in his forties in good health and CMV-seropositive. Each CDR3 is given with its conserved first and last residue. The order of the fields is clone size, D gene, V gene, J gene, CDR3 protein, CDR3 DNA. A D gene is named only where the DNA matches it firmly. The size entry is marked missing in some rows and otherwise reads once, few, many or a size class.

-,TRBD2,TRBV2,TRBJ2-5,CASSEIRGGQETQYF,TGTGCCAGCAGTGAAATTCGCGGGGGGCAAGAGACCCAGTACTTC
-,-,TRBV30,TRBJ2-7,CAWSVGPRYEQYF,TGTGCCTGGAGTGTTGGCCCCCGCTACGAGCAGTACTTC
-,TRBD1,TRBV7-9,TRBJ2-7,CASSDGTGPYEQYF,TGTGCCAGCAGCGACGGGACAGGGCCCTACGAGCAGTACTTC
-,TRBD1,TRBV6-1,TRBJ1-5,CASHGDRASRQPQHF,TGTGCCAGCCATGGGGACAGGGCATCGAGACAGCCCCAGCATTTT
few,-,TRBV5-1,TRBJ2-1,CASSLGSASLNEQFF,TGCGCCAGCAGCTTGGGGTCGGCTAGCCTCAATGAGCAGTTCTTC
-,TRBD2,TRBV5-1,TRBJ2-1,CASSWGAGGGNEQFF,TGCGCCAGCAGCTGGGGAGCGGGGGGTGGCAATGAGCAGTTCTTC
once,-,TRBV7-9,TRBJ2-4,CASSSGESGKNIQYF,TGTGCCAGCAGCTCCGGGGAGAGTGGAAAAAACATTCAGTACTTC
-,TRBD2,TRBV7-3,TRBJ2-3,CASSLTGLAGGTDTQYF,TGTGCCAGCAGCTTAACCGGACTAGCGGGGGGCACAGATACGCAGTATTTT
-,-,TRBV4-1,TRBJ1-5,CASSQDIRSGLDQPQHF,TGCGCCAGCAGCCAAGATATACGTTCGGGGTTAGATCAGCCCCAGCATTTT
-,-,TRBV5-4,TRBJ1-2,CASSSNWGYTF,TGTGCCAGCAGCTCGAACTGGGGCTACACCTTC
few,-,TRBV5-4,TRBJ1-2,CASSSQARPDGYTF,TGTGCCAGCAGCTCCCAGGCTCGTCCGGATGGCTACACCTTC
-,-,TRBV7-2,TRBJ2-1,CASSIRVEQFF,TGTGCCAGCAGCATCAGGGTTGAGCAGTTCTTC
few,-,TRBV30,TRBJ1-1,CAWSAPGHRRAFF,TGTGCCTGGAGTGCACCGGGACACCGAAGGGCTTTCTTT
-,-,TRBV11-2,TRBJ1-2,CASSLDRGGRRYGYTF,TGTGCCAGCAGCTTAGACCGGGGGGGGCGGAGGTATGGCTACACCTTC
-,-,TRBV10-3,TRBJ2-7,CAISDRDTTTYEQYF,TGTGCCATCAGTGACCGTGACACAACGACCTACGAGCAGTACTTC
-,TRBD1,TRBV19,TRBJ2-6,CASRWDRAGANVLTF,TGTGCCAGTAGATGGGACAGGGCTGGGGCCAACGTCCTGACTTTC
-,TRBD2,TRBV7-9,TRBJ2-1,CASSLARGDNEQFF,TGTGCCAGCAGCTTAGCCCGGGGGGACAATGAGCAGTTCTTC
few,-,TRBV29-1,TRBJ1-1,CSVQTTQTSTFF,TGCAGCGTTCAAACGACTCAGACGAGTACTTTCTTT
-,-,TRBV6-1,TRBJ2-5,CASSVTAIQETQYF,TGTGCCAGCAGTGTCACAGCTATCCAAGAGACCCAGTACTTC
-,-,TRBV6-1,TRBJ1-1,CALWGQDNTEAFF,TGTGCCCTATGGGGGCAAGATAACACTGAAGCTTTCTTT
-,-,TRBV5-6,TRBJ2-3,CASSPGPTIPQYF,TGTGCCAGCAGCCCGGGTCCTACTATCCCGCAGTATTTT
once,TRBD1,TRBV5-1,TRBJ2-7,CASSLEGQGVTYEQYF,TGCGCCAGCAGCTTAGAGGGACAGGGGGTTACCTACGAGCAGTACTTC
-,-,TRBV7-2,TRBJ1-5,CASSLDRDQPQHF,TGTGCCAGCAGCTTAGACAGGGATCAGCCCCAGCATTTT
-,TRBD1,TRBV5-4,TRBJ2-7,CASSAAGTGGDEQYF,TGTGCCAGCAGCGCCGCCGGGACAGGGGGCGACGAGCAGTACTTC
-,-,TRBV2,TRBJ2-3,CASSAQSGSTDTQYF,TGTGCCAGCAGTGCCCAGTCGGGGTCGACAGATACGCAGTATTTT
-,-,TRBV30,TRBJ1-6,CAWTRTDNSPLHF,TGTGCCTGGACTCGGACAGATAATTCACCCCTCCACTTT
few,TRBD1,TRBV4-3,TRBJ2-7,CAPGGQGDGNVCYEQYF,TGCGCCCCGGGGGGACAGGGTGACGGTAACGTTTGTTACGAGCAGTACTTC
-,TRBD2,TRBV11-2,TRBJ2-1,CASSFALSGGSNEQFF,TGTGCCAGCAGCTTCGCCCTCAGCGGGGGTAGTAATGAGCAGTTCTTC
few,TRBD1,TRBV27,TRBJ2-7,CASSPLGQGLDEQYF,TGTGCCAGCAGTCCACTGGGACAGGGGCTCGACGAGCAGTACTTC
few,-,TRBV5-1,TRBJ2-3,CASSMGRSTDTQYF,TGCGCCAGCAGCATGGGACGGAGTACAGATACGCAGTATTTT
few,-,TRBV7-2,TRBJ2-1,CASSLALAGEQFF,TGTGCCAGCAGCTTAGCTTTGGCGGGGGAGCAGTTCTTC
-,TRBD1,TRBV5-6,TRBJ1-6,CASSLGDRNSPLHF,TGTGCCAGCAGCTTGGGGGACAGAAATTCACCCCTCCACTTT
few,TRBD1,TRBV25-1,TRBJ1-1,CASSPGQGARAFF,TGTGCCAGCAGTCCGGGACAGGGGGCGCGGGCTTTCTTT
-,TRBD2,TRBV19,TRBJ2-7,CASSFSGESYEQYF,TGTGCCAGTAGTTTTAGCGGGGAGTCCTACGAGCAGTACTTC